This T cell receptor (beta chain) is drawn from a study of tumor-infiltrating lymphocytes in primary liver carcinoma. This CDR3 is 16 amino acids long. With V trimmed by 3 bases and J by 0 bases, 4 bases remained unmatched. From unsorted bulk tissue weighing roughly 17-32 mg, DNA and RNA were co-extracted. TCR beta cDNA was made from around 460 ng total RNA with a constant-region primer. Amplification in three nested multiplex PCR rounds with slightly modified ARM-PCR gave rise to TCR beta libraries. With TRBV1-TRBV30 forward primers and a C-beta reverse primer, the first two PCR rounds were run for around 10 cycles each. TCRdb processed the multiplex PCR reads anew with MiXCR; each CDR3 protein has one entry. The data hold 60,000 or so distinct CDR3 sequences, with over 65% observed a single time. This clonotype was found a few times. The conserved phenylalanine or tryptophan normally closing the CDR3 is absent here, so this likely arose from a read error.

The source is a man in his forties with primary liver carcinoma and hepatitis B virus infection. The sample consisted of liver tumor tissue from sampling region 2. Subset indicated: tumor region T2, inferior pole. This sequence joins TRBV12-3 or TRBV12-4 and TRBJ1-3; 8 bases match TRBD1. In DNA form, the CDR3 reads TGTGCCAGCAGTTTGGGGACAGGCCGCTCTGGAAACACCATATATCTT. Encoded protein: CASSLGTGRSGNTIYL.